This T cell receptor beta chain was retrieved from a study of early T cells in non-severe SARS-CoV-2 infection. Study as a whole: Sequencing was performed on bulk RNA from unsorted whole blood, leaving chains unpaired.

TCRdb analysed the 5' RACE reads with MiXCR anew, one entry per CDR3 protein. The table shows fewer than 85,000 distinct CDR3 sequences, with around 15% occurring only once. This CDR3 region has 15 residues. The V gene's germline CDR1 is SGDLS and CDR2 YYNGEE. V was clipped by 4 bases and J by 10 bases; unmatched bases: 13. This sequence was found in an adult who was a healthcare worker with PCR-confirmed SARS-CoV-2 infection or an uninfected control (not recorded which). The chain joins TRBV9 to TRBJ1-2; 10 bases match TRBD1. Sequencing used whole blood. The DNA for the CDR3 is TGTGCCAGCAGCCTACCCCTCGGACAGGGGGGAAACTACACCTTC. Encoded protein: CASSLPLGQGGNYTF.